This TCR beta chain is drawn from a study of T cells in Graves' hyperthyroidism and ophthalmopathy (dated by TCRdb to about 2019). Regarding the complete study: Peripheral blood was sampled at the time of initial diagnosis, prior to any treatment. TCR V-J signatures able to tell the groups apart were searched for in a discovery cohort of 90 to 100 patients, of whom 40 to 45 had Graves' ophthalmopathy and about 55 had stable Graves' hyperthyroidism. Prospective prediction of ophthalmopathy was tested in an independent validation cohort consisting of 18 to 20 hyperthyroidism patients and some 15 patients who later progressed to ophthalmopathy. For training and testing, the roughly 100 patients in the discovery cohort were randomly divided in a 7:3 ratio. In addition, the study compared T-cell repertoires in thyroid tissue and in blood from about 6 Graves' hyperthyroidism patients. After blood sampling, hyperthyroidism patients were treated with methimazole at a starting dose of 30 mg daily, and ophthalmopathy patients were treated with high-dose intravenous methylprednisolone. The paper describes TCR Vbeta CDR3 sequencing of more than 120 peripheral blood samples, made up of 43 ophthalmopathy patients, approximately 76 hyperthyroidism patients and 17 progressor patients. Overall results and qualifications from the work: No statistical method was used to set the sample size in advance, and investigators knew the group allocation. Blood samples also contained most of the expanded thyroid clonotypes (frequency above 0.001), which suggests that blood repertoires may reflect thyroid immune responses. In cross-validation, a model built on a 13 V-J signature told ophthalmopathy apart from stable hyperthyroidism with less than 90% sensitivity and around 83% specificity, and in testing the same model reached 80%/75%. In validation, progression to ophthalmopathy was predicted by the model with roughly 69% sensitivity and around 75% specificity, a median of approximately 6.5 months before onset.

CDR1 and CDR2 (SNHLY, FYNNEI) derive from the germline V gene. Deletion took 4 bases off V and 2 bases off J, with a span of 15 bases between the germline ends. The CDR3 runs 16 residues from the cysteine to the phenylalanine. Solely the CDR3 DNA is kept, with 48 bases framed from the first base. Stable Graves' hyperthyroidism was defined as no progression to ophthalmopathy during 18 months of follow-up. Hyperthyroidism patients were aged 18 to 65 years and newly diagnosed, with disease duration of less than 2 months. Patients with uncontrolled infections, other autoimmune diseases, pregnancy or lactation were excluded. Diagnoses were based on clinical symptoms, serum thyroxine and TRAb, thyroid ultrasound and orbital computed tomography. PBMCs were isolated from 10 ml of fresh peripheral blood by Ficoll-Paque density gradient centrifugation. Total RNA was extracted using Trizol reagent, and RNA quality was assessed on an Agilent 2100 Bioanalyzer.

This clonotype was seen many times. Its antigen has not been determined. The sample holds no much larger clone one base away, and base qualities are not on file. The TCR beta CDR3 regions were amplified from the RNA transcripts. The first round of RT-PCR for the TCR CDR3 was performed with the HTBI primer set and the Qiagen OneStep RT-PCR kit. Libraries were constructed in a second round of multiplex PCR, after which size selection and purification were performed. Sequencing of the libraries was done on an Illumina HiSeq2000 using paired-end 100 bp reads. As for the original processing: SOAPnuke was used to process the raw data, removing reads that contained adapters or uncalled bases, had a mean Phred below 15, or lacked an exact match to the constant primer or identifier. High-quality paired reads were merged with COPE v1.2.5, and unique nucleotide sequences were defined as clonotypes. MiTCR v1.1 was used to align the clonotypes against IMGT TRBV, TRBD and TRBJ reference segments. Only V-J combinations with frequency above 0.0001, covering roughly 99% of repertoires, were analysed. The TCS score was defined as F50 (clonal expansion) divided by E x V (chaos), with BLOSUM62-based TCRdist calculated between CDR3 peptides within each V-J. Welch's t-statistics and random forest reduced 514 V-J features to 10 to 15, which were used in a naive Bayes classifier (R e1071). Clones were called with MiXCR by TCRdb after fastp trimmed the public reads at Q25, and only in-frame beta chains were retained. For every CDR3 protein sequence, its rows merge into one entry that carries the most common genes and DNA. In this record, the V and J calls reflect TCRdb's handling and not the investigators' own analysis. In all, the sample holds 300,000 to 450,000 distinct CDR3 sequences, and around 14% of those were seen once. The ten largest account for approximately 29% of the sample.

The sequencing input was blood. Rearrangement joined TRBV2 to TRBJ1-5; there is no confident call for the D gene. This TCR was sampled from a woman aged 30 to 39 with Graves' hyperthyroidism. At the DNA level, the sequence is TGTGCCAGCAGTGGAGGGAGATCGTTGGGCAATCAGCCCCAGCATTTT. Its protein product is CASSGGRSLGNQPQHF.